These T cell receptor beta chains were read from a single sample in a study of blood T cell repertoires in COVID-19. This table comes from immunoSEQ multiplex PCR, and its TCRdb copy is limited to in-frame clones, with some not included. The data show tens of thousands of clones, approximately 80% seen once. Source material: peripheral blood. The receptors originated from a man aged 80 or over with acute or convalescent COVID-19. Each CDR3 is given with its conserved first and last residue.

v_gene: TRBV3-1/TRBV3-2; CDR3aa: CASRGAGSTDTQYF
v_gene: TRBV19; CDR3aa: CASSSGHNTGELFF
v_gene: TRBV6-5; CDR3aa: CASRVGGQVFYEQYF
v_gene: TRBV6-5; CDR3aa: CAIDRGMGGYTF
v_gene: TRBV5-1; CDR3aa: CASSTGGSYEQYF
v_gene: TRBV7-2; CDR3aa: CASSAQGGTTEAFF
v_gene: TRBV4-1; CDR3aa: CASSQGFGGAYEQYF
v_gene: TRBV4-1; CDR3aa: CASSQSAGEQYF
v_gene: TRBV11-3; CDR3aa: CASSLGSGRAYNEQFF
v_gene: TRBV7-9; CDR3aa: CASSLSPSETQYF
v_gene: TRBV5-1; CDR3aa: CASSWSDTEAFF
v_gene: TRBV28; CDR3aa: CASSLAGAGAETQYF
v_gene: TRBV7-8; CDR3aa: CASSPVAGGQPQHF
v_gene: TRBV27; CDR3aa: CASSLRQGVNQPQHF
v_gene: TRBV7-8; CDR3aa: CASSLEPMSSYNEQFF
v_gene: TRBV6-6; CDR3aa: CASSGTVGTDTQYF
v_gene: TRBV7-7; CDR3aa: CASSTGQGLGEKLFF
v_gene: TRBV6-1; CDR3aa: CASSDPSGNTIYF
v_gene: TRBV6-5; CDR3aa: CASSVAVGVYEQYF
v_gene: TRBV6-6; CDR3aa: CASSIAGASNEQFF
v_gene: TRBV4-1; CDR3aa: CASSDQVWDSPLHF
v_gene: TRBV6-1; CDR3aa: CASSEMGRDDYTF
v_gene: TRBV10-2; CDR3aa: CASSESTQAAGGKNNEQFF
v_gene: TRBV2; CDR3aa: CASSVASGSYEQYF
v_gene: TRBV19; CDR3aa: CASSLSSGELFF
v_gene: TRBV12-5; CDR3aa: CASGLAQGTDLNQPQHF
v_gene: TRBV6-5; CDR3aa: CASGGTGGWHEQYF
v_gene: TRBV24-1; CDR3aa: CATSDFKGPNTGELFF
v_gene: TRBV6-1; CDR3aa: CASSESGRIKETQYF
v_gene: TRBV28; CDR3aa: CASSRLAGGFNEQFF
v_gene: TRBV7-6; CDR3aa: CASSLGLPGSYNEQFF
v_gene: TRBV4-1; CDR3aa: CASSSWGRNTDTQYF
v_gene: TRBV5-1; CDR3aa: CASSLYGERTYEQYF
v_gene: TRBV28; CDR3aa: CASSLAASPGQGDLYGYTF
v_gene: TRBV5-4; CDR3aa: CASSLNSGGAANIQYF
v_gene: TRBV6-1; CDR3aa: CASSGGDTELLTNEKLFF
v_gene: TRBV5-6; CDR3aa: CASSYRLAENNEQFF
v_gene: TRBV5-6; CDR3aa: CASNGLAGSQETQYF
v_gene: TRBV6-5; CDR3aa: CASARDRDYEQYF
v_gene: TRBV6-1; CDR3aa: CASSEQRGTGELFF